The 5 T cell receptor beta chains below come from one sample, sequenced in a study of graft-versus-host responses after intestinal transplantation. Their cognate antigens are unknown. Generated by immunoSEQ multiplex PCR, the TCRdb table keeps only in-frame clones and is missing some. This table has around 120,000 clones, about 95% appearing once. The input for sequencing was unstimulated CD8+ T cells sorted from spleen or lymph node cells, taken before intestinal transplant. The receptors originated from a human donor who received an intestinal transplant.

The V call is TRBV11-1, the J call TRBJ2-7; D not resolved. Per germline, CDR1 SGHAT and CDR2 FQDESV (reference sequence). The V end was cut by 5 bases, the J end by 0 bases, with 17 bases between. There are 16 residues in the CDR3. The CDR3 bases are TGTGCCAGCAGCCTGGGGAACGGGTTTCTCTCCTACGAGCAGTACTTC. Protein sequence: CASSLGNGFLSYEQYF. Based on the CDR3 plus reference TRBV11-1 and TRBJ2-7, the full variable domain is EAEVAQSPRYKITEKSQAVAFWCDPISGHATLYWYRQILGQGPELLVQFQDESVVDDSQLPKDRFSAERLKGVDSTLKIQPAELGDSAMYLCASSLGNGFLSYEQYFGPGTRLTVT.

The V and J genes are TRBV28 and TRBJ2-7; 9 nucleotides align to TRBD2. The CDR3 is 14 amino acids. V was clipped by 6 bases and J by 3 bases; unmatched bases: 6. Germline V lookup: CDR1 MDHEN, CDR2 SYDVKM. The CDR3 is CASSPSGAYYEQYF. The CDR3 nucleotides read TGTGCCAGCAGCCCTAGCGGGGCCTACTACGAGCAGTACTTC.

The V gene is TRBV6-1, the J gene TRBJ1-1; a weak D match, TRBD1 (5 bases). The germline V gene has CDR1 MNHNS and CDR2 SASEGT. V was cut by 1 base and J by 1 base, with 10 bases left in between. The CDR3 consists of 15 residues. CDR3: CASSEVGAPNTEAFF. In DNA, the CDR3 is TGTGCCAGCAGTGAAGTTGGGGCCCCGAACACTGAAGCTTTCTTT.

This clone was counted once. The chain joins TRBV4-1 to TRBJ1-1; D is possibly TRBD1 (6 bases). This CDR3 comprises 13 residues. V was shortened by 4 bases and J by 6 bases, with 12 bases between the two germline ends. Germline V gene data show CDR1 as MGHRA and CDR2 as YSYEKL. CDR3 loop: CASSRGRGAEAFF. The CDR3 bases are TGCGCCAGCAGCCGGGGCAGGGGCGCTGAAGCTTTCTTT.

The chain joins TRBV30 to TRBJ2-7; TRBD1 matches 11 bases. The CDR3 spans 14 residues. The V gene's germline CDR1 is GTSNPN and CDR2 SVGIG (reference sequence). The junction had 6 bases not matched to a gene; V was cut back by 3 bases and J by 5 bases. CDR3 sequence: CAWRRGQGGHEQYF. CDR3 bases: TGTGCCTGGAGACGGGGACAGGGGGGCCACGAGCAGTACTTC.